This section outlines one T cell receptor (beta chain) sequence together with its context. The antigen is undetermined. TCRdb called the reads again in MiXCR, with one record for every CDR3 protein. The sample includes around 430,000 distinct CDR3 sequences, about 42% of them seen just once. This sample was taken from a study of T cell repertoires in cytomegalovirus infection. The wider study: CMV epitopes that were recently identified and HLA-C-restricted were used alongside well-studied HLA-B-restricted ones. From public TCR beta signatures came an indication of both CMV infection and matching HLA type. Points from the study as a whole: The study identified carriers of CMV plus the relevant HLA from cumulative public TCR beta family frequency. Dominant in the ex vivo response were TCR beta clonotypes restricted by HLA-C and specific for CMV.

This CDR3 is built from 16 residues. The germline V gene has CDR1 MDHEN and CDR2 SYDVKM. Unmatched junction bases numbered 12, after V lost 2 bases and J lost 9 bases. The source is a human donor in good health (CMV status not recorded). Some clones in this sample may be carry-over from other donors' samples. Sequenced here: cultured PBMCs, sampled from culture after CMV antigen stimulation. This rearrangement joins TRBV28 to TRBJ2-1; 8 bases are shared with TRBD2. For the CDR3, the DNA is TGTGCCAGCAGTTTAGGGGGAGCGGGGGCCCGGTTTGAGCAGTTCTTC. It specifies CASSLGGAGARFEQFF.